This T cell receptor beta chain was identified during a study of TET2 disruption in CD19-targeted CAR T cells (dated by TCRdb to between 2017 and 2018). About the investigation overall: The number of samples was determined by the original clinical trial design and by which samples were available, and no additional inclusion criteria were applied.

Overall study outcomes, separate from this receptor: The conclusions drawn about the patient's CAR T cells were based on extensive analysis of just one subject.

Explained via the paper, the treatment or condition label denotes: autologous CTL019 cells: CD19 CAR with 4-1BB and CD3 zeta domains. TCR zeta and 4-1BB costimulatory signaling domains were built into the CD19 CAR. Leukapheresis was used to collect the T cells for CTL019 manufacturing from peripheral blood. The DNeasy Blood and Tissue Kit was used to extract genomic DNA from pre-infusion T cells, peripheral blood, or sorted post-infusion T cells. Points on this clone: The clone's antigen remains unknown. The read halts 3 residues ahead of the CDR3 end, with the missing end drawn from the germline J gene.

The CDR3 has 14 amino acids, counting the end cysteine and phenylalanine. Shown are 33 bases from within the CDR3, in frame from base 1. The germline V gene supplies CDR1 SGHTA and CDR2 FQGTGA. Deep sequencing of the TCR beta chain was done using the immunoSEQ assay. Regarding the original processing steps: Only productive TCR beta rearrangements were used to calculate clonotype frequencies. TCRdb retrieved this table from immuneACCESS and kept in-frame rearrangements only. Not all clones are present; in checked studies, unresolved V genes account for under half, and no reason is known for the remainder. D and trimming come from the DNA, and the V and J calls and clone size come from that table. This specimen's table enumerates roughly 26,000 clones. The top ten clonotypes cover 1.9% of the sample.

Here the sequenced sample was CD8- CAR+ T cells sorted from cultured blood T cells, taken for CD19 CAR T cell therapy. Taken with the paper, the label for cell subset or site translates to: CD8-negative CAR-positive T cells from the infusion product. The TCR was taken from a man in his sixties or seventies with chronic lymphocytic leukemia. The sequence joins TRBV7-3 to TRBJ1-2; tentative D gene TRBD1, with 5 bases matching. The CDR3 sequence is CASSFIGTSPDYTF. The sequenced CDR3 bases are TGTGCCAGCAGCTTTATCGGGACTAGCCCTGAC.